These 16 T cell receptor beta chains were all obtained from the same sample, sequenced in a study of blood T cell repertoires in COVID-19. Measured with immunoSEQ multiplex PCR; TCRdb has only the in-frame clones, and not every one. This table holds approximately 160,000 clones, around four fifths found once. The sequencing sample was made of PBMCs or T cells enriched from blood (not recorded which). The receptors originated from a woman in her fifties or sixties in a cohort exposed to, infected with or recovered from COVID-19 (not recorded which).

The gene calls are TRBV7-2 and TRBJ2-5; TRBD2 is a possible D gene (5 bases). The CDR3 contains 14 residues. The germline V gene has CDR1 SGHTA and CDR2 FQGNSA. The V and J ends lost 1 base and 5 bases respectively, with 11 bases between them. The CDR3 is CASSLVWERETQYF. CDR3 DNA: TGTGCCAGCAGCTTAGTATGGGAGAGGGAGACCCAGTACTTC.

This chain links TRBV7-9 with TRBJ1-2, with 9 nucleotides matching TRBD1. Losses at the gene ends were 2 bases for V and 7 bases for J; bases not matched to a gene: 5. CDR3 length equals 14 residues. Germline loops: CDR1 SEHNR, CDR2 FQNEAQ (reference sequence). CDR3 sequence (DNA): TGTGCCAGCAGCTTATCACAGGGGGCGCGTGGCTACACCTTC. It yields the protein CASSLSQGARGYTF.

With regard to this clone: This same CDR3 is encoded by further DNA sequences in the sample. The genes are TRBV18 and TRBJ2-1; D may be TRBD2 (5 bases). V lost 2 bases, J lost 0 bases, and 5 bases lay in between. This CDR3 comprises 14 residues. CDR1 is KGHSH and CDR2 is LQKENI in the germline V gene. The CDR3 is CASSPTSSYNEQFF. CDR3 in DNA: TGTGCCAGCTCACCAACTAGCTCCTACAATGAGCAGTTCTTC.

The chain combines TRBV4-3 with TRBJ1-5; D may be TRBD1 (5 bases). The CDR3 totals 14 residues. CDR1 is LGHNA, CDR2 YSLEER, per germline. Trimming left V 3 bases short and J 7 bases short, with 13 bases between. In DNA, the CDR3 is TGCGCCAGCAGCCATAATTGGGGGGGACAGCCCCAGCATTTT. This codes for CASSHNWGGQPQHF.

The chain is built from TRBV9 and TRBJ2-7, with 9 bases lining up with TRBD1. Germline V gene sequence: CDR1 SGDLS, CDR2 YYNGEE. V lost 4 bases to trimming and J lost 4 bases; unmatched junction nucleotides: 6. The CDR3 totals 14 residues. In DNA, the CDR3 is TGTGCCAGCAGCCCTATAGGGACAGGGTACGAGCAGTACTTC. This codes for CASSPIGTGYEQYF.

This chain uses TRBV18 with TRBJ1-1, with 10 bases that match TRBD1. The CDR3 is made up of 17 amino acids. V was clipped by 0 bases and J by 2 bases; unmatched bases: 6. The germline gives CDR1 KGHSH, CDR2 LQKENI. The CDR3 nucleotides read TGTGCCAGCTCACCACCTAGGGGGACAGGGGTCAACACTGAAGCTTTCTTT. Amino acid sequence: CASSPPRGTGVNTEAFF.

The V gene is TRBV12-3 or TRBV12-4, the J gene TRBJ2-5; D might be TRBD2 (5 bases). The CDR3 spans 11 residues. Between the trimmed V and J ends, which lost 8 bases and 3 bases, there was a span of 7 bases. In DNA, the CDR3 is TGTGCCAGCCGGGAAAAAGAGACCCAGTACTTC. Translated: CASREKETQYF.

This clone has just one count. The gene calls are TRBV9 and TRBJ1-2, with 8 bases that match TRBD1. The trim removed 3 bases at V and 5 bases at J, leaving 6 bases unmatched. This CDR3 region has 14 residues. CDR1 SGDLS and CDR2 YYNGEE come from the germline V gene. The CDR3 DNA sequence: TGTGCCAGCAGCGAGGAGAGACAGGGGTATGGCTACACCTTC. Translating gives CASSEERQGYGYTF.

This clone was recorded a few times. The chain joins TRBV6-2 or TRBV6-3 to TRBJ2-1, with 11 positions matching TRBD2. This CDR3 is 15 amino acids long. V gave up 5 bases and J gave up 7 bases; unmatched junction bases: 7. In germline, CDR1 is MNHEY, CDR2 SVGEGT. This CDR3 is CASSPLTSGKNEQFF. The CDR3 bases are TGTGCCAGCAGTCCCCTGACTAGCGGGAAAAATGAGCAGTTCTTC.

This chain uses TRBV28 with TRBJ2-3; D possibly corresponds to TRBD1 (6 bases). The CDR3 totals 14 residues. Germline CDR1 MDHEN, CDR2 SYDVKM. The V end was cut by 9 bases, the J end by 1 base, with 14 bases between. This chain's CDR3 is CASQGGVGTDTQYF. In DNA form, the CDR3 reads TGTGCCAGTCAAGGGGGAGTGGGCACAGATACGCAGTATTTT.

This chain uses TRBV19 with TRBJ2-2; 11 nucleotides align to TRBD1. CDR1 is LNHDA, CDR2 SQIVND, per germline (reference sequence). The length of the CDR3 is 18 residues. The trim removed 7 bases at V and 6 bases at J, leaving 16 bases unmatched. As DNA, the CDR3 is TGTGCCAGTACCACCGGCTCGGGACAGGGGGTCCCACCCGGGGAGCTGTTTTTT. It translates to CASTTGSGQGVPPGELFF.

V usage is TRBV6-2 or TRBV6-3 and J usage is TRBJ2-3, with D perhaps matching TRBD1 (7 bases). Trimming cost V 1 base and J 5 bases, with 19 bases left between them. This CDR3 spans 17 amino acids. In germline, CDR1 is MNHEY, CDR2 SVGEGT. As DNA, the CDR3 is TGTGCCAGCAGTTACTACCCTCAGGGGGGCAAGGGAGATACGCAGTATTTT. It translates to CASSYYPQGGKGDTQYF.

CDR3 loop: CASSSVTGYNGYTF. CDR3 DNA sequence: TGTGCCAGCAGTTCTGTCACAGGGTATAATGGCTACACCTTC. The chain is built from TRBV28 and TRBJ1-2; D perhaps matches TRBD1 (6 bases). The CDR3 loop spans 14 amino acids. Looked up from germline, CDR1 is MDHEN and CDR2 is SYDVKM. Trimming removed 4 bases from V and 6 bases from J, with 15 bases in between.

This clone was recorded a few times. The chain couples TRBV5-1 to TRBJ2-7, with D perhaps TRBD2 (7 bases). Germline V gene sequence: CDR1 SGHRS, CDR2 YFSETQ. The CDR3 sequence is 14 residues long. V was shortened by 4 bases and J by 2 bases, with 13 bases between the two germline ends. The CDR3 nucleotides are TGCGCCAGCAGCCTCACGGGGGGCCCCTACGAGCAGTACTTC. It translates to CASSLTGGPYEQYF.

This clone was picked up a small number of times. The V call is TRBV6-5, the J call TRBJ1-6; the D gene is possibly TRBD1 (5 bases). CDR1 is MNHEY, CDR2 SVGAGI, per germline. V lost 10 bases and J 3 bases, leaving 13 bases between the germline ends. The CDR3 consists of 14 residues. The CDR3 here is CATLGGNYNSPLHF. In DNA, the CDR3 is TGTGCCACCCTGGGGGGGAACTATAATTCACCCCTCCACTTT.

The J gene is TRBJ2-3, the V gene TRBV19; unclear D gene. Trimming cost V 1 base and J 3 bases, with 8 bases left between them. Looked up from germline, CDR1 is LNHDA and CDR2 is SQIVND (reference sequence). The CDR3 extends over 14 amino acids. CDR3 nucleotides: TGTGCCAGTAGTATAGTATCACTTACAGATACGCAGTATTTT. Its protein product is CASSIVSLTDTQYF. The full variable domain, rest sourced from reference TRBV19 and TRBJ2-3, is DGGITQSPKYLFRKEGQNVTLSCEQNLNHDAMYWYRQDPGQGLRLIYYSQIVNDFQKGDIAEGYSVSREKKESFPLTVTSAQKNPTAFYLCASSIVSLTDTQYFGPGTRLTVL.